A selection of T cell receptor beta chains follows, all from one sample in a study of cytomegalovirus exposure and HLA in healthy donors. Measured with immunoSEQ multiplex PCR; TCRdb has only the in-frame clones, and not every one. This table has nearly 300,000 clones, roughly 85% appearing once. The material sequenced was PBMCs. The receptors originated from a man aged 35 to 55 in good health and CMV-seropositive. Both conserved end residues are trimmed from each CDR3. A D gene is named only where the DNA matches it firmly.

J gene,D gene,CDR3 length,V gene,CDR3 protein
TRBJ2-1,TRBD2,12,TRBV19,ASATSGRGDEQF
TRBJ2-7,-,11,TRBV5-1,ASSSEGLFEQY
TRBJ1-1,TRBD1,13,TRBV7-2,ASSFGQGGTTEAF
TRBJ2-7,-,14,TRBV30,AWSVPRPGRTYEQY
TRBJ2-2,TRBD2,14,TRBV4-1,ASSHPGGPDTGELF
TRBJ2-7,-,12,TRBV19,ASSTSGLPYEQY
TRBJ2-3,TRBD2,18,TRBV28,ASSLGPSTSGGKHTDTQY
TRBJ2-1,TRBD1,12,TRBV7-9,ASSSGQGMNEQF
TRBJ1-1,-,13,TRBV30,AWSEGGTVNTEAF
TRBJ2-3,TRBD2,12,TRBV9,ASTPGLATDTQY
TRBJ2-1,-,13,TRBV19,ASSMQPGLYNEQF
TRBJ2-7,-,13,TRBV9,ASSVGGGNIYEQY
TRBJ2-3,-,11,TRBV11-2,ASSLVPSGPEY
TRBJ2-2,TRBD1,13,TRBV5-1,ASSITGTDTGELF
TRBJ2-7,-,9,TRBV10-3,AISEAVEQY
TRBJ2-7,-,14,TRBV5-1,ASSLGGGGSINEQY
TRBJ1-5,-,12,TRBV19,ASSIDSGNQPQH
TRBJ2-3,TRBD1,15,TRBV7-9,ASSLAWGQGISDTQY
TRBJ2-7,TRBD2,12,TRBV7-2,ASSLVLAGDEQY
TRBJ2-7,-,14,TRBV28,ASSPYTGTPTYEQY
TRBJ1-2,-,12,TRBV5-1,ASSREAANYGYT
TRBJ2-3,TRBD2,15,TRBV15,ATSRGTSGPTTDTQY
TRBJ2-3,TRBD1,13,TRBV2,ASSGQGRDTDTQY
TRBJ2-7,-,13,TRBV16,ASSTQGTSSYEQY
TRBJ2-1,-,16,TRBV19,ASSMRGGARHTYNEQF
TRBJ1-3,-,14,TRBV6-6,ASKGQTSTRGNTIY
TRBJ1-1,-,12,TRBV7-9,SSSTLTGPSEAF
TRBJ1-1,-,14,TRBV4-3,ASSQAQGRGNTEAF
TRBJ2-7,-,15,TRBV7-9,ASSRQGGAGGAYEQY
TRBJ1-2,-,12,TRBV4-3,ASSPQIGYSGYT
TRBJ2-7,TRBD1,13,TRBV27,ASSLSRTGTYEQY
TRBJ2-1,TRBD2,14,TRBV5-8,ASSLTSGSRSNEQF
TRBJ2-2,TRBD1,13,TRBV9,ASSAQGISTGELF
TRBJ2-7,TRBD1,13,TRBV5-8,ASRRTGRGSYEQY
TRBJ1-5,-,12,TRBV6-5,ASSRGEGSQPQH
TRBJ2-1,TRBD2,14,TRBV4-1,ASSQPTSGKYNEQF
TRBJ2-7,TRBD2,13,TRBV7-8,ASSLLSSGPEKQY
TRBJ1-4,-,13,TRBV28,ASSFGGITNEKLF
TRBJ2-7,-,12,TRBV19,ASSARNLIYEQY